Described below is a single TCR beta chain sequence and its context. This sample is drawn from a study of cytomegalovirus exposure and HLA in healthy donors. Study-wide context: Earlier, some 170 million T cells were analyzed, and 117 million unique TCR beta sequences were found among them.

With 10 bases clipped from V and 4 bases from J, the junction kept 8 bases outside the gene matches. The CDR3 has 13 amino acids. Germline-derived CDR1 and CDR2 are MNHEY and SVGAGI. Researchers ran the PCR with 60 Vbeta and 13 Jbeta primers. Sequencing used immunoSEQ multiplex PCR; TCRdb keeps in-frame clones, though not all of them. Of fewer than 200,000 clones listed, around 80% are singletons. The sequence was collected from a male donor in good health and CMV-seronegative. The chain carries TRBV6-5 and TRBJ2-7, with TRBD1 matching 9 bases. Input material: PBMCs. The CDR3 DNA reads TGTGCCACAGAGGACAGGGGCTCATACGAGCAGTACTTC. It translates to CATEDRGSYEQYF.